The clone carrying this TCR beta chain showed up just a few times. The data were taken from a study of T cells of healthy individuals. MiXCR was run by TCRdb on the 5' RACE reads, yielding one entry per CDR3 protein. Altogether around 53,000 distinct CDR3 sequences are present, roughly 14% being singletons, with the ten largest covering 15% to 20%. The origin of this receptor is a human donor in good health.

CDR3 nucleotide sequence: TGTGCCAGCAGCTTCCGGGGCCTTACAGGCGATACGCAGTATTTT. Translating it yields CASSFRGLTGDTQYF. The rearrangement links TRBV5-4 to TRBJ2-3; D tentatively reads TRBD1 or TRBD2 (5 bases each). Trimming removed 2 bases from V and 6 bases from J, with 16 bases in between. CDR3 size: 15 residues. The germline V gene has CDR1 SGHNT and CDR2 YYREEE (reference sequence).